Shown below are 19 T cell receptor beta chains from a single sample sequenced in a study of graft-versus-host responses after intestinal transplantation. The method was immunoSEQ multiplex PCR; TCRdb's version includes in-frame clones alone and lacks a portion of them. The sample consists of about 98,000 clones, 86% of them appearing once. Sample: PBMCs, taken 255 days after intestinal transplant. The receptors originated from a human patient who received an intestinal transplant, so some T cells may come from the graft donor.

V and J are TRBV5-5 and TRBJ2-5; no clear D gene. CDR1 and CDR2 from the germline V gene are SGHKS and YYEKEE (reference sequence). The V gene lost 0 bases and the J gene lost 7 bases, with 7 bases spanning the gap. The CDR3 contains 12 residues. The CDR3 nucleotides read TGTGCCAGCAGCTTGGAGCTGGGGACCCAGTACTTC. This codes for CASSLELGTQYF.

This clone turned up a few times. CDR3 in amino acids: CASSGTNSEQYF. The CDR3 bases are TGCGCCAGCAGCGGGACAAATTCTGAGCAGTACTTC. V is TRBV5-1 and J is TRBJ2-7; TRBD1 might be the D (6 bases). This CDR3 spans 12 amino acids. In germline, CDR1 is SGHRS, CDR2 YFSETQ. The V and J ends lost 4 bases and 7 bases respectively, with 12 bases between them.

This clone was found once. This CDR3 reads CASRQLGGPEAFF. CDR3 bases: TGTGCCAGCAGACAACTCGGGGGGCCTGAAGCTTTCTTT. The genes are TRBV6-5 and TRBJ1-1; D perhaps matches TRBD1 (6 bases). This CDR3 region has 13 residues. From germline, CDR1 is MNHEY and CDR2 SVGAGI. Trimming left V 6 bases short and J 6 bases short, with 14 bases between.

V gene TRBV9 combines with J gene TRBJ2-5, with unresolved D. V lost 0 bases and J 4 bases, leaving 13 bases between the germline ends. Germline CDR1 and CDR2: SGDLS and YYNGEE. This CDR3 comprises 15 residues. The CDR3: CASSVAGRARETQYF. DNA of the CDR3: TGTGCCAGCAGCGTAGCTGGACGGGCGCGAGAGACCCAGTACTTC.

The V and J genes are TRBV28 and TRBJ1-3; 8 bases fit TRBD1. This CDR3 comprises 15 residues. The germline V gene has CDR1 MDHEN and CDR2 SYDVKM. Germline trimming cut 1 base from V and 4 bases from J; bases unmatched to any gene: 3. The CDR3 DNA follows: TGTGCCAGCAGTTTATTGACAGGGGCCGGAAACACCATATATTTT. This gives the protein CASSLLTGAGNTIYF. Full variable domain (missing parts from reference TRBV28 and TRBJ1-3): DVKVTQSSRYLVKRTGEKVFLECVQDMDHENMFWYRQDPGLGLRLIYFSYDVKMKEKGDIPEGYSVSREKKERFSLILESASTNQTSMYLCASSLLTGAGNTIYFGEGSWLTVV.

This chain joins TRBV6-5 and TRBJ2-1, with D perhaps matching TRBD1 (6 bases). There are 13 residues in the CDR3. Trimming pared 7 bases from V and 7 bases from J, leaving 14 bases between. CDR1 is MNHEY and CDR2 is SVGAGI in the germline V gene. The DNA for the CDR3 is TGTGCCAGCACCGACAGGTTCGGAAATGAGCAGTTCTTC. Amino acid sequence: CASTDRFGNEQFF.

The chain employs TRBV19 and TRBJ2-1, with 8 bases fitting TRBD2. Trimming cost V 0 bases and J 6 bases; bases outside gene matches: 4. This CDR3 is built from 15 residues. CDR1 and CDR2 from the germline V gene are LNHDA and SQIVND (reference sequence). The CDR3 DNA follows: TGTGCCAGTAGTATAGATCTGACTAGCGTCAATGAGCAGTTCTTC. Translated: CASSIDLTSVNEQFF.

There are a few counts of this clone. The chain recombines TRBV10-3 with TRBJ2-7; unclear D gene. Germline CDR1 ENHRY, CDR2 SYGVKD. The CDR3 length is 13 residues. Trimming stripped 0 bases from V and 2 bases from J, with 5 bases between. Here the CDR3 DNA reads TGTGCCATCAGTGAGTCGACAACCTACGAGCAGTACGTC. This translates into CAISESTTYEQYV.

The chain joins TRBV6-1 to TRBJ2-1; maybe TRBD1 (6 bases). Trimming stripped 7 bases from V and 7 bases from J, with 17 bases between. This CDR3 comprises 14 residues. Germline V CDR1 and CDR2: MNHNS, SASEGT. The CDR3 spells CASTTSWGRNEQFF. CDR3 sequence (DNA): TGTGCCAGCACCACAAGTTGGGGGCGGAATGAGCAGTTCTTC.

This clone was detected once. The chain uses TRBV27 and TRBJ1-3, with a tentative D call TRBD1 (6 bases). The CDR3 is 13 residues long. The ends were cut back, 4 bases at V and 4 bases at J, with 8 bases in the middle. Germline V CDR1 and CDR2: MNHEY, SMNVEV (reference sequence). CDR3 protein: CASSSDRGNTIYF. CDR3 sequence (DNA): TGTGCCAGCAGTTCCGACAGGGGAAACACCATATATTTT.

The chain combines TRBV13 with TRBJ2-2; D remains unclear. CDR1 and CDR2 from the germline V gene are PRHDT and FYEKMQ (reference sequence). The ends were cut back, 5 bases at V and 1 base at J, with 11 bases in the middle. The CDR3 contains 15 residues. CDR3 amino acids: CASSTRTRNTGELFF. The CDR3, as DNA: TGTGCCAGCAGCACACGGACGAGGAACACCGGGGAGCTGTTTTTT.

This chain links TRBV10-3 with TRBJ2-7; TRBD2 aligns across 8 bases. J was trimmed by 4 bases and V by 2 bases; bases with no gene match: 1. Germline V gene sequence: CDR1 ENHRY, CDR2 SYGVKD. The CDR3 is made up of 13 amino acids. As DNA, the CDR3 is TGTGCCATCAGTGAGAAGCGGGGGTACGAGCAGTACTTC. The encoded protein is CAISEKRGYEQYF.

This chain links TRBV19 with TRBJ1-1; D is unclear. This CDR3 comprises 13 residues. Trimming shortened V by 2 bases and J by 1 base, and 5 bases separated the two germline ends. Looked up from germline, CDR1 is LNHDA and CDR2 is SQIVND (reference sequence). CDR3 bases: TGTGCCAGTAGTATAAGGGAGAACACTGAAGCTTTCTTT. As protein: CASSIRENTEAFF.

The J gene is TRBJ2-2, the V gene TRBV5-4; the match to TRBD1 covers 7 bases. The CDR3 sequence is 18 residues long. V shed 7 bases, J shed 0 bases, and the junction held 15 bases outside the gene matches. From germline, CDR1 is SGHNT and CDR2 YYREEE (reference sequence). The CDR3 loop is CASSRNPGQPPNTGELFF. The DNA for the CDR3 is TGTGCCAGCTCTCGGAACCCGGGACAGCCCCCGAACACCGGGGAGCTGTTTTTT.

The chain carries TRBV4-1 and TRBJ2-4; TRBD1 might be the D (6 bases). The CDR3 totals 15 residues. The germline gives CDR1 MGHRA, CDR2 YSYEKL. V shed 3 bases and J shed 0 bases, with 9 bases lying between them. CDR3 in DNA: TGCGCCAGCAGCCAGACACAGGGAGCCAAAAACATTCAGTACTTC. This gives the protein CASSQTQGAKNIQYF.

The CDR3 here is CASLTGGLQETQYF. The CDR3 bases are TGTGCCAGCTTAACAGGGGGCCTCCAAGAGACCCAGTACTTC. This rearrangement joins TRBV2 to TRBJ2-5; 9 bases match TRBD1. CDR3 length equals 14 residues. Per germline, CDR1 SNHLY and CDR2 FYNNEI. Trimming at V came to 8 bases and at J to 1 base, leaving 5 bases not matched to a gene. Full variable domain (rest looked up from reference TRBV2 and TRBJ2-5): EPEVTQTPSHQVTQMGQEVILRCVPISNHLYFYWYRQILGQKVEFLVSFYNNEISEKSEIFDDQFSVERPDGSNFTLKIRSTKLEDSAMYFCASLTGGLQETQYFGPGTRLLVL.

The V call is TRBV11-2, the J call TRBJ2-3; D assignment may be TRBD1 or TRBD2 (5 bases each). CDR3 length: 15 amino acids. Germline V gene sequence: CDR1 SGHAT, CDR2 FQNNGV. Between the trimmed V and J ends, which lost 5 bases and 1 base, there was a span of 13 bases. The CDR3 region is CASSPGQHGTDTQYF. CDR3 bases: TGTGCCAGCAGCCCGGGGCAGCATGGCACAGATACGCAGTATTTT.

The chain carries TRBV7-9 and TRBJ2-5; 10 bases fit TRBD2. With V trimmed by 1 base and J by 5 bases, 10 bases remained unmatched. Germline CDR1 is SEHNR and CDR2 is FQNEAQ (reference sequence). The CDR3 contains 17 residues. In DNA, the CDR3 is TGTGCCAGCAGCTTAGAGCTTCTAGCGGGAGACGGTGAGACCCAGTACTTC. Translated: CASSLELLAGDGETQYF. Variable domain in full (rest from reference TRBV7-9 and TRBJ2-5): DTGVSQNPRHKITKRGQNVTFRCDPISEHNRLYWYRQTLGQGPEFLTYFQNEAQLEKSRLLSDRFSAERPKGSFSTLEIQRTEQGDSAMYLCASSLELLAGDGETQYFGPGTRLLVL.

On this clone: Other DNA sequences from this sample encode an identical CDR3 as well. This chain links TRBV2 with TRBJ2-5, with 8 bases aligning to TRBD2. Germline loops: CDR1 SNHLY, CDR2 FYNNEI. Losses at the gene ends were 8 bases for V and 4 bases for J; bases not matched to a gene: 6. The CDR3 sequence is 13 residues long. The CDR3 region has the DNA TGTGCCAGCTCAGGCCTAGCGGGAGAGACCCAGTACTTC. Translated: CASSGLAGETQYF.